Only a few counts were recorded for the clone carrying this TCR beta chain. The antigen remains undetermined. The CDR3 contains 14 residues. Germline V gene lookup returns CDR1 MGHRA and CDR2 YSYEKL. The junction had 4 bases not matched to a gene; V was cut back by 1 base and J by 5 bases. The TCR alpha and TCR beta cDNA libraries, bearing sample barcodes and UMIs, were generated by 5'RACE using constant-segment primers. TCRdb used MiXCR to reprocess the 5' RACE reads, holding one entry per CDR3 protein. This table holds around 250,000 distinct CDR3 sequences, 15% found once. The data derive from a study of T-cell memory formation after mild COVID-19. As for the study in general: Largely, TCR clusters stayed within a single donor. Study-wide points: Contracting clones, day 15 to 85, had balanced CD4/CD8, and later expanders favored CD4+.

The chain is built from TRBV4-1 and TRBJ1-2; 7 nucleotides line up with TRBD1. The TCR was taken from an adult woman who had mild COVID-19 (a few samples of this study predate the infection). Cell type and time point are not known. Sample: PBMCs or a T cell subset sorted from them (not recorded which). The CDR3 DNA follows: TGCGCCAGCAGCCAAGGCGACAGGGATTATGGCTACACCTTC. Its translation: CASSQGDRDYGYTF.